These T cell receptor beta chains were read from a single sample in a study of cytomegalovirus exposure and HLA in healthy donors. Clones were read by immunoSEQ multiplex PCR, and TCRdb kept only the in-frame ones, dropping some. The table includes some 110,000 clones, approximately 84% detected once. Sequencing was performed on PBMCs. Source of these receptors: a male donor in good health and CMV-seronegative. The CDR3 runs from the conserved cysteine through the conserved F or W.

CDR3 | J | V
CASTRGGGNEQYF | TRBJ2-7 | TRBV28
CASSNIGGSSYEQYF | TRBJ2-7 | TRBV19
CASSEPGLGRTDTQYF | TRBJ2-3 | TRBV5-4
CSSTRDRVSYEQYF | TRBJ2-7 | TRBV7-9
CATSRDGGTGRYGYTF | TRBJ1-2 | TRBV15
CASSRDTSGRAPPQETQYF | TRBJ2-5 | TRBV4-3
CATSGQGAMNTEAFF | TRBJ1-1 | TRBV15
CASSLGQGANEQFF | TRBJ2-1 | TRBV9
CASSPLTKNNEQFF | TRBJ2-1 | TRBV4-1
CASSLGGQQPQHF | TRBJ1-5 | TRBV7-9
CASSTRLTPNYGYTF | TRBJ1-2 | TRBV11-2
CASSQGNRGNEQFF | TRBJ2-1 | TRBV14
CASSQEGITGHGYTF | TRBJ1-2 | TRBV4-1
CASTPGISGGNNEQFF | TRBJ2-1 | TRBV27
CASSFAVDYEQYF | TRBJ2-7 | TRBV27
CASSPPGVESPLHF | TRBJ1-6 | TRBV28
CAWSSGRLEQYF | TRBJ2-7 | TRBV30
CASSLGSGRNIQYF | TRBJ2-4 | TRBV7-2